This entry concerns a single T cell receptor beta chain. Antigen unknown. The source of the sample is a study of T cells in Graves' hyperthyroidism and ophthalmopathy. Study-wide results and limits: The majority of expanded thyroid clonotypes above 0.001 also appeared in blood.

Trimming shortened V by 8 bases and J by 8 bases, and 12 bases separated the two germline ends. The CDR3 consists of 11 residues. Germline V gene data show CDR1 as LNHDA and CDR2 as SQIVND (reference sequence). It was RNA transcripts that yielded the amplified TCR beta CDR3 regions. Carried out on the TCR CDR3, a first-round RT-PCR used the HTBI primer set. One entry per CDR3 protein, called by TCRdb with MiXCR from the multiplex PCR reads. The top ten hold about 3.5% of the sample, which has 350,000 to 400,000 distinct CDR3 sequences, about 18% seen once. The V gene is TRBV19, the J gene TRBJ1-2; D might be TRBD1 (5 bases). Material for sequencing was blood. The source of this sequence is a woman between 18 and 29 years old with Graves' hyperthyroidism. DNA for the CDR3: TGTGCCAGTGGGGCCTTTCGGGGCTACACCTTC. This encodes CASGAFRGYTF.